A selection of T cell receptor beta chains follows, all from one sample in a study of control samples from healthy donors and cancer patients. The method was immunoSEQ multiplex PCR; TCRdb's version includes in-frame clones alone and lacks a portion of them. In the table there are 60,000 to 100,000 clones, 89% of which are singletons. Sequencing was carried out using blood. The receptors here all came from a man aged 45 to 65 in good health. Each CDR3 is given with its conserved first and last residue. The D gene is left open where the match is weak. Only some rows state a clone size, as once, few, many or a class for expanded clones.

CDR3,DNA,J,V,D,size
CASSLEEGETQYF,TGCGCCAGCAGCTTGGAGGAGGGGGAGACCCAGTACTTC,TRBJ2-5,TRBV5-1,-,-
CASSSTGTGEAFF,TGTGCCAGCAGCAGCACAGGGACGGGTGAAGCTTTCTTT,TRBJ1-1,TRBV6-5,-,-
CASSQADSSYNSPLHF,TGCGCCAGCAGCCAAGCGGACAGCTCCTATAATTCACCCCTCCACTTT,TRBJ1-6,TRBV4-3,-,-
CASSLLAGAGGELFF,TGTGCCAGCAGTTTACTAGCGGGGGCGGGCGGGGAGCTGTTTTTT,TRBJ2-2,TRBV6-5,TRBD2,-
CASSRRNTEAFF,TGTGCCAGTAGTCGACGGAACACTGAAGCTTTCTTT,TRBJ1-1,TRBV19,-,-
CASSPRQGYFDEQYF,TGTGCCAGCAGCCCCCGACAGGGATATTTTGACGAGCAGTACTTC,TRBJ2-7,TRBV3-1/TRBV3-2,TRBD1,once
CASSFRDRVGTDTQYF,TGTGCCAGCAGCTTCCGGGACAGGGTCGGGACAGATACGCAGTATTTT,TRBJ2-3,TRBV11-2,TRBD1,-
CASSGRDRGRFNTGELFF,TGTGCCAGCAGTGGCCGGGACAGGGGCCGATTCAACACCGGGGAGCTGTTTTTT,TRBJ2-2,TRBV6-1,TRBD1,-
CASSRTSGGEQFF,TGTGCCAGCAGCCGGACTTCTGGGGGGGAGCAGTTCTTC,TRBJ2-1,TRBV5-6,-,-
CASSPRGTGELFF,TGTGCCAGCAGCCCTAGAGGCACCGGGGAGCTGTTTTTT,TRBJ2-2,TRBV4-2,-,-
CAWSVGVGNEQFF,TGTGCCTGGAGTGTTGGGGTCGGCAATGAGCAGTTCTTC,TRBJ2-1,TRBV30,-,-
CATSDYGGARDEQFF,TGTGCCACCAGTGACTATGGGGGGGCCAGGGATGAGCAGTTCTTC,TRBJ2-1,TRBV24-1,-,-
CAWSWDFTYPSSYEQYF,TGTGCCTGGAGTTGGGACTTCACTTACCCGAGCTCCTACGAGCAGTACTTC,TRBJ2-7,TRBV30,-,-
CASSPRAQGEQYF,TGTGCCAGCAGCCCCAGGGCCCAGGGCGAGCAGTACTTC,TRBJ2-7,TRBV5-5,-,-
CASSYSSRTHYGYTF,TGTGCCAGCAGTTACTCGTCTAGGACTCATTATGGCTACACCTTC,TRBJ1-2,TRBV6-2/TRBV6-3,-,-
CASSLLAGGRETQYF,TGTGCCAGCAGCCTTCTAGCGGGGGGACGGGAGACCCAGTACTTC,TRBJ2-5,TRBV3-1/TRBV3-2,TRBD2,-
CASSVDRPYGYTF,TGTGCCAGCAGCGTCGACAGGCCCTATGGCTACACCTTC,TRBJ1-2,TRBV5-8,-,-
CASSVGSQANYEQYF,TGTGCCAGCAGCGTTGGGTCACAGGCGAACTACGAGCAGTACTTC,TRBJ2-7,TRBV7-2,-,-
CASSLGGNTIYF,TGTGCCAGCAGCCTAGGGGGAAACACCATATATTTT,TRBJ1-3,TRBV12-3/TRBV12-4,-,-
CASSYPGLSYEQYF,TGTGCCAGCAGTTACCCGGGGCTTTCCTACGAGCAGTACTTC,TRBJ2-7,TRBV6-2/TRBV6-3,-,-
CASSLEQAAGYGYTF,TGTGCCAGCAGCTTAGAACAGGCCGCGGGCTATGGCTACACCTTC,TRBJ1-2,TRBV7-8,-,-
CAWLRGRNEKLFF,TGTGCCTGGCTCCGGGGCAGAAATGAAAAACTGTTTTTT,TRBJ1-4,TRBV30,-,-
CASSQSGQRNTEAFF,TGCGCCAGCAGCCAAAGCGGACAAAGAAACACTGAAGCTTTCTTT,TRBJ1-1,TRBV4-1,-,-
CASSPGPGQGYGYTF,TGTGCCAGCTCACCGGGTCCGGGGCAGGGCTATGGCTACACCTTC,TRBJ1-2,TRBV18,-,-
CASRDSRAYETQYF,TGTGCCAGCAGAGACTCCCGGGCCTATGAGACCCAGTACTTC,TRBJ2-5,TRBV6-5,-,once
CASSESGTGADTQYF,TGTGCCAGCAGTGAATCCGGGACAGGGGCAGATACGCAGTATTTT,TRBJ2-3,TRBV6-1,TRBD1,once
CASSWASGGSSEQYF,TGTGCCAGCAGCTGGGCTAGCGGGGGGAGTTCCGAGCAGTACTTC,TRBJ2-7,TRBV7-9,TRBD2,-
CASSRTSAYEQYF,TGTGCCAGCAGCCGTACTAGCGCCTACGAGCAGTACTTC,TRBJ2-7,TRBV4-2,TRBD2,-
CASSFGGGRGRETQYF,TGTGCCAGCAGCTTTGGCGGGGGACGCGGGAGGGAGACCCAGTACTTC,TRBJ2-5,TRBV7-2,TRBD2,-
CASSELRLWNTEAFF,TGTGCCAGCAGTGAATTGAGGCTTTGGAACACTGAAGCTTTCTTT,TRBJ1-1,TRBV2,-,few
CASSSGPGDTQYF,TGTGCCAGCAGCTCCGGACCGGGGGATACGCAGTATTTT,TRBJ2-3,TRBV7-3,-,-
CASSEQGAGTGELFF,TGCGCCAGCAGCGAGCAGGGGGCGGGGACCGGGGAGCTGTTTTTT,TRBJ2-2,TRBV5-1,TRBD1,-
CAIRGQGTQTFEQYF,TGTGCCATCAGAGGACAGGGAACCCAGACGTTCGAGCAGTACTTC,TRBJ2-7,TRBV10-3,TRBD1,-
CATLLALGRETQYF,TGTGCCACCCTACTAGCGCTAGGAAGGGAGACCCAGTACTTC,TRBJ2-5,TRBV7-2,TRBD2,-
CASSYGGSNQPQHF,TGTGCCAGCAGCTACGGGGGAAGCAATCAGCCCCAGCATTTT,TRBJ1-5,TRBV5-4,-,-
CASSPGTSGGLSYEQYF,TGCGCCAGCAGCCCAGGGACTAGCGGGGGCCTATCCTACGAGCAGTACTTC,TRBJ2-7,TRBV4-3,TRBD2,-
CAWSVFPRQGTGYTF,TGTGCCTGGAGTGTATTTCCCCGACAGGGTACTGGCTACACCTTC,TRBJ1-2,TRBV30,TRBD1,-
CASSLGPGTGGPYEQYF,TGTGCCAGCAGCTTAGGTCCAGGGACAGGGGGGCCCTACGAGCAGTACTTC,TRBJ2-7,TRBV11-2,TRBD1,-
CASSLFGTANSPLHF,TGTGCCAGCAGCTTGTTCGGGACAGCTAATTCACCCCTCCACTTT,TRBJ1-6,TRBV5-6,TRBD1,-
CASSPGDRGYQETQYF,TGTGCCAGCAGCCCCGGGGACAGGGGTTACCAAGAGACCCAGTACTTC,TRBJ2-5,TRBV9,TRBD1,-
CASSYSGRNYGYTF,TGTGCCAGCAGTTACTCGGGACGGAACTATGGCTACACCTTC,TRBJ1-2,TRBV6-5,-,-
CASSHGEKSGELFF,TGTGCTAGTAGTCATGGGGAGAAGTCCGGGGAGCTGTTTTTT,TRBJ2-2,TRBV12-5,-,-
CASSPGTSGGLYEQYF,TGTGCCAGCAGCCCCGGGACTAGCGGGGGGCTCTACGAGCAGTACTTC,TRBJ2-7,TRBV5-4,TRBD2,few
CASSLQGADTQYF,TGTGCCAGCAGCTTGCAGGGGGCAGATACGCAGTATTTT,TRBJ2-3,TRBV5-4,TRBD1,-